What follows is one T cell receptor beta chain and its context. TCRdb redid the calling of the RT-PCR reads with MiXCR, one entry per CDR3 protein. The sample records around 570,000 distinct CDR3 sequences, around 11% being singletons. This specimen comes from a study of response to subunit inactivated influenza vaccine. CDR1 and CDR2 (germline): SGHKS, YYEKEE (reference sequence). CDR3 length: 17 residues. Trimming pared 4 bases from V and 5 bases from J, leaving 25 bases between. The same data also contributed to another study, on T cells expressing NK-cell markers. This second study says: In generating TCR beta cDNA, 5'RACE template switching with UMIs was used. Eight donors were sequenced, of whom seven were HCMV-seropositive, while the remaining one was HCMV-seronegative. The dominant NKG2C+ clonotypes represented roughly 1.0-7.5% of CD8+ T cells in five or six donors.

The rearrangement joins TRBV5-5 to TRBJ2-7; tentatively, D is TRBD1 (6 bases). The sequencing here drew on PBMCs from blood, taken on the day of vaccination. The source of this sequence is a man aged 45 to 65 who received an inactivated influenza vaccine. The CDR3 DNA follows: TGTGCCAGCAGCCCCAGGGGCAACCTAGGCTTTTCCCACGAGCAGTACTTC. Its translation: CASSPRGNLGFSHEQYF.